Listed here is a single T cell receptor (beta chain). This entry comes from a study of blood T cell repertoires in COVID-19. Study background: There were acute and convalescent COVID-19 samples, and they came from the United States, Italy and Spain. PBMCs, B-cell-depleted T cells, or T cells provided the cDNA or gDNA that made up the material.

How the authors handled the data: From reference gene primer amplification, estimates of nucleated cell counts were derived. TCRdb keeps only in-frame clones here, not all; method: immunoSEQ multiplex PCR. V and J calls and clone size are copied from that table; D and trimming were computed from the DNA. The sample has about 300,000 clones, approximately 90% seen once; the top ten hold roughly 4.8%. V was pared by 5 bases and J by 5 bases, with 1 base of the junction left unmatched. CDR3 length: 13 amino acids. The V gene's germline CDR1 is KGHDR and CDR2 SFDVKD. The sample comprised peripheral blood. The clonotype comes from a man aged 35-49 years with acute or convalescent COVID-19. V is TRBV24-1 and J is TRBJ2-2; the match to TRBD1 covers 7 bases. CDR3: CATSGDSTGELFF. The DNA for the CDR3 is TGTGCCACCAGTGGGGACAGTACCGGGGAGCTGTTTTTT.